This TCR beta chain was retrieved from a study of blood T cell repertoires in COVID-19. Overall study: The analysed material was cDNA or gDNA that came from T cells, B-cell-depleted T cells, or PBMCs.

The sample holds a few counts of this clone. The assay was immunoSEQ multiplex PCR, and TCRdb's table has in-frame clones only and misses some. The data show some 110,000 clones, with 70% to 85% seen just once and 4% to 5% held by the top ten. Per germline, CDR1 LGHDT and CDR2 YNNKEL (reference sequence). The germline V and J ends were trimmed by 3 bases and 7 bases, with 9 bases remaining between them. The CDR3 has 12 amino acids. The sequence came from a woman in her 70s with acute or convalescent COVID-19. V gene TRBV3-1 (or the pseudogene TRBV3-2) combines with J gene TRBJ1-2; D is perhaps TRBD1 (5 bases). Sample: peripheral blood. CDR3 in amino acids: CASSQGGFGYTF. The CDR3, as DNA: TGTGCCAGCAGCCAGGGGGGTTTTGGCTACACCTTC.